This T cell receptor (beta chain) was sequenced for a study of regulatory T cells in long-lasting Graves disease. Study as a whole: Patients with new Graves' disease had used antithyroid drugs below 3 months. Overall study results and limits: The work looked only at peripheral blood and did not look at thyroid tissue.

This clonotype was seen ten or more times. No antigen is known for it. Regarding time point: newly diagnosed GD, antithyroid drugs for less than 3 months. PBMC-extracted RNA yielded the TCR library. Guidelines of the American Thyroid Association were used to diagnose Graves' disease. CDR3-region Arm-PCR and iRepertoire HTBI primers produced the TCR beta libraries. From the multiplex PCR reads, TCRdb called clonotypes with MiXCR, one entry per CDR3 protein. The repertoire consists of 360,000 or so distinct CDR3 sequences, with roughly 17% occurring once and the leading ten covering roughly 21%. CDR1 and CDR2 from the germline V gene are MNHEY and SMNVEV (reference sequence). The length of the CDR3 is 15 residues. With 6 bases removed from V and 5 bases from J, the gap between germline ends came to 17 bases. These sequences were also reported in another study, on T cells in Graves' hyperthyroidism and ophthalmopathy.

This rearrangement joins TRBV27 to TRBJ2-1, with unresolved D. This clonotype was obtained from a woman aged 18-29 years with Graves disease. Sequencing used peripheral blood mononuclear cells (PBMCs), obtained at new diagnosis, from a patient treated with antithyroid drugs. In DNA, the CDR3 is TGTGCCAGCAGCTTACGTCCGCCTGGGAACAATGAGCAGTTCTTC. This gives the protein CASSLRPPGNNEQFF.